Below, 21 T cell receptor beta chains from the same sample are listed, as sequenced in a study of blood T cell repertoires in COVID-19. Clones were read by immunoSEQ multiplex PCR, and TCRdb kept only the in-frame ones, dropping some. The table has around 320,000 clones, roughly 85% seen once. The sequencing input was peripheral blood. The receptors shown here come from a human donor in a cohort sampled during active COVID-19.

V is TRBV20-1 and J is TRBJ1-1; no clear D gene. The V gene's germline CDR1 is DFQATT and CDR2 SNEGSKA (reference sequence). The CDR3 is 11 residues long. V lost 8 bases to trimming and J lost 1 base, with 8 bases between them. The CDR3 protein is CSRLSNTEAFF. Written as DNA, the CDR3 is TGCAGTAGACTTTCGAACACTGAAGCTTTCTTT.

In the case of this clone: One junction end disagrees with the germline gene, perhaps due to a read error. The chain carries TRBV24-1 and TRBJ1-5; the match to TRBD1 covers 8 bases. This CDR3 spans 15 amino acids. The germline V gene has CDR1 KGHDR and CDR2 SFDVKD. The CDR3 nucleotides are TGTGCCACCAGTGAAGCGACAGGGGACCCCCGGCGAATTTTTTTT. Translation: CATSEATGDPRRIFF.

J is TRBJ2-1 and V is TRBV30, with 11 nucleotides matching TRBD2. Losses at the gene ends were 8 bases for V and 9 bases for J; bases not matched to a gene: 6. The CDR3 extends over 12 amino acids. In germline, CDR1 is GTSNPN, CDR2 SVGIG (reference sequence). In DNA form, the CDR3 reads TGTGCCCGTAGCGGGGGGGCCAGTGAGCAGTTCTTC. This gives the protein CARSGGASEQFF.

About this clone itself: The same CDR3 also results from other DNA sequences found in this sample. This chain uses TRBV10-3 with TRBJ1-2, with TRBD1 identical over 8 bases. CDR3 size: 14 residues. Germline CDR1 is ENHRY and CDR2 is SYGVKD. The junction had 4 bases not matched to a gene; V was cut back by 7 bases and J by 0 bases. Written as DNA, the CDR3 is TGTGCCATCAATTTGGACAGGGCTAACTATGGCTACACCTTC. Amino acid sequence: CAINLDRANYGYTF.

The chain uses TRBV30 and TRBJ2-7; TRBD2 matches at 11 bases. Losses at the gene ends were 2 bases for V and 3 bases for J; bases not matched to a gene: 15. This CDR3 is 18 amino acids long. Per germline, CDR1 GTSNPN and CDR2 SVGIG (reference sequence). CDR3 loop: CAWSTNLGLAGGRYEQYF. DNA of the CDR3: TGTGCCTGGAGTACCAACCTCGGGCTAGCGGGGGGCCGCTACGAGCAGTACTTC.

The rearrangement links TRBV5-6 to TRBJ2-4, with D maybe TRBD2 (5 bases). The germline CDR1 and CDR2 sequences are SGHDT and YYEEEE. The CDR3 loop spans 14 amino acids. V lost 2 bases to trimming and J lost 0 bases, with 6 bases between them. CDR3 sequence: CASSFGGAKNIQYF. The DNA of the CDR3 is TGTGCCAGCAGCTTTGGAGGAGCCAAAAACATTCAGTACTTC. Together with reference TRBV5-6 and TRBJ2-4, the CDR3 gives the full variable domain: DAGVTQSPTHLIKTRGQQVTLRCSPKSGHDTVSWYQQALGQGPQFIFQYYEEEERQRGNFPDRFSGHQFPNYSSELNVNALLLGDSALYLCASSFGGAKNIQYFGAGTRLSVL.

The J gene is TRBJ1-5, the V gene TRBV30; the D is unclear. V lost 0 bases and J lost 9, with 9 bases in between. The CDR3 covers 12 residues. Germline V lookup: CDR1 GTSNPN, CDR2 SVGIG (reference sequence). CDR3 coding DNA: TGTGCCTGGAGTGTAATGAACGGGCCCCAGCATTTT. It encodes CAWSVMNGPQHF.

The chain links TRBV7-3 to TRBJ2-1, with 10 bases aligning to TRBD1. This CDR3 spans 14 amino acids. The trim removed 5 bases at V and 8 bases at J, leaving 6 bases unmatched. Germline lookup yields CDR1 SGHTA and CDR2 FQGTGA. CDR3 protein: CASSLIDRGHEQFF. The CDR3 coding sequence is TGTGCCAGCAGCCTGATTGACAGGGGGCATGAGCAGTTCTTC.

The chain has TRBV25-1 and TRBJ2-2; 9 bases line up with TRBD1. The CDR3 is 16 residues long. Germline CDR1 is MGHDK and CDR2 is SYGVNS. Trimming at V came to 3 bases and at J to 2 bases, leaving 4 bases not matched to a gene. The CDR3 DNA reads as TGTGCCAGCAGTGACATGGGACAGGGAAACACCGGGGAGCTGTTTTTT. Translating gives CASSDMGQGNTGELFF.

The chain couples TRBV5-1 to TRBJ2-3; D might be TRBD2 (6 bases). The V end lost 2 bases, the J end lost 6 bases, and 16 bases lay between the germline ends. The CDR3 is 15 amino acids. Germline V CDR1 and CDR2: SGHRS, YFSETQ. In DNA form, the CDR3 reads TGCGCCAGCAGCTTTCGAGTGGGGACTGATGATACGCAGTATTTT. Translating gives CASSFRVGTDDTQYF.

The chain links TRBV10-2 to TRBJ1-1; D might be TRBD1 (6 bases). Germline lookup yields CDR1 WSHSY and CDR2 SAAADI. CDR3 length: 16 amino acids. Trimming left V 7 bases short and J 0 bases short, with 18 bases between. The CDR3 here is CASIPPRGTMNTEAFF. CDR3 nucleotide sequence: TGCGCCAGCATCCCCCCCAGGGGAACCATGAACACTGAAGCTTTCTTT.

The CDR3 loop reads CSVEDGQRYEQYF. The DNA of the CDR3 is TGCAGCGTTGAAGACGGACAGCGCTACGAGCAGTACTTC. This chain links TRBV29-1 with TRBJ2-7; tentatively, D is TRBD1 (6 bases). The CDR3 has 13 residues. V lost 0 bases and J 3 bases, leaving 9 bases between the germline ends. CDR1 is SQVTM and CDR2 is ANQGSEA in the germline V gene.

This clone appeared a few times. This chain links TRBV7-9 with TRBJ1-1, with TRBD1 matching over 8 bases. The CDR3 length is 12 residues. V lost 7 bases and J lost 11; bases outside the gene matches: 9. Germline CDR1 reads SEHNR; CDR2 reads FQNEAQ (reference sequence). As DNA, the CDR3 is TGTGCCAGCACCCTGCAGGGGGCGCGGGCTTTCTTT. Its protein product is CASTLQGARAFF.

This chain connects TRBV19 to TRBJ2-3; a weak D match, TRBD2 (5 bases). This CDR3 is built from 13 residues. V was clipped by 5 bases and J by 3 bases, with 9 bases between them. In germline, CDR1 is LNHDA, CDR2 SQIVND (reference sequence). CDR3 nucleotides: TGTGCCAGTAGTCTCCGGGAAACAGATACGCAGTATTTT. It codes for CASSLRETDTQYF.

The CDR3 bases are TGTGCCAGCAGCCTCGACAGGGGCTACGAGCAGTACTTC. Translating it yields CASSLDRGYEQYF. V and J are TRBV7-9 and TRBJ2-7; TRBD1 aligns across 8 bases. This CDR3 has 13 amino acids. J lost 3 bases, V lost 5 bases, and 3 bases had no gene match. The germline gives CDR1 SEHNR, CDR2 FQNEAQ (reference sequence).

This chain links TRBV18 with TRBJ1-5, with TRBD1 matching 11 bases. CDR1 and CDR2 from the germline V gene are KGHSH and LQKENI. The CDR3 contains 15 residues. V shed 4 bases, J shed 5 bases, and the junction held 4 bases outside the gene matches. CDR3 residues: CASSRSGQGDQPQHF. In DNA form, the CDR3 reads TGTGCCAGCTCACGATCGGGACAGGGGGATCAGCCCCAGCATTTT.

Note on this clone: One end of the junction is discordant with germline, which a read error may explain. The CDR3 here is CASSYLGSSQPQHF. The CDR3, as DNA: TGTGCCAGCAGTTACTTGGGTAGCAGTCAGCCCCAGCATTTT. V usage is TRBV6-5 and J usage is TRBJ1-5; no clear D gene. Germline V gives CDR1 MNHEY, CDR2 SVGAGI. This CDR3 spans 14 amino acids.

This sequence joins TRBV3-1 (or the pseudogene TRBV3-2) and TRBJ1-4, with TRBD1 matching 9 bases. V dropped 5 bases and J dropped 1; count of bases not matched to a gene: 5. Germline CDR1 reads LGHDT; CDR2 reads YNNKEL (reference sequence). This CDR3 has 16 amino acids. The CDR3 DNA reads as TGTGCCAGCAGCGTAAGGACAGGGGAAACTAATGAAAAACTGTTTTTT. This sequence encodes CASSVRTGETNEKLFF.

For the CDR3, the DNA is TGTGCCAGCAGCGTCCGGACAGGGGGTGGCTACGAGCAGTACTTC. Translation: CASSVRTGGGYEQYF. The chain carries TRBV9 and TRBJ2-7; 10 bases are a match to TRBD1. This CDR3 has 15 amino acids. J was trimmed by 3 bases and V by 2 bases; bases with no gene match: 5. Germline-derived CDR1 and CDR2 are SGDLS and YYNGEE.

The genes are TRBV6-5 and TRBJ2-7; TRBD1 aligns across 7 bases. This CDR3 region has 14 residues. V was pared by 7 bases and J by 0 bases, with 6 bases of the junction left unmatched. Germline CDR1 is MNHEY and CDR2 is SVGAGI. CDR3 sequence: CASNPQGSSYEQYF. The DNA of the CDR3 is TGTGCCAGCAATCCACAGGGGAGCTCCTACGAGCAGTACTTC.

The chain has TRBV24-1 and TRBJ2-1; tentative D call: TRBD2 (6 bases). The ends were cut back, 7 bases at V and 10 bases at J, with 10 bases in the middle. The CDR3 has 11 amino acids. Germline V gene lookup returns CDR1 KGHDR and CDR2 SFDVKD. The CDR3: CATRGLKEQFF. The CDR3 DNA is TGTGCCACCAGGGGACTTAAAGAGCAGTTCTTC.